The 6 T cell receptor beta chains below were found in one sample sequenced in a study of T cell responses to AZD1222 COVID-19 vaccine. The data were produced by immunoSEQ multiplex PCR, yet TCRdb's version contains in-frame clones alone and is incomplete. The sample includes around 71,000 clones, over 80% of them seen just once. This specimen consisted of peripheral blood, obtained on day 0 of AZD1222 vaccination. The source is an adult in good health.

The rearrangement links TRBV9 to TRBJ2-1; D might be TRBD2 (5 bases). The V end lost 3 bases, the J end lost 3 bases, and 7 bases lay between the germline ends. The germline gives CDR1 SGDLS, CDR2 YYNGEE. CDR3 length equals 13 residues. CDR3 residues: CASSGTYYNEQFF. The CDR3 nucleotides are TGTGCCAGCAGCGGGACTTACTACAATGAGCAGTTCTTC.

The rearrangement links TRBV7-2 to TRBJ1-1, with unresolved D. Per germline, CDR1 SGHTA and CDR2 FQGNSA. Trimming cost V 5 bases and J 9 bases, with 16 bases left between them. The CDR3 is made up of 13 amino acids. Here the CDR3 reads CASSPPGPPKAFF. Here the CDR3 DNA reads TGTGCCAGCAGCCCACCCGGGCCACCCAAAGCTTTCTTT.

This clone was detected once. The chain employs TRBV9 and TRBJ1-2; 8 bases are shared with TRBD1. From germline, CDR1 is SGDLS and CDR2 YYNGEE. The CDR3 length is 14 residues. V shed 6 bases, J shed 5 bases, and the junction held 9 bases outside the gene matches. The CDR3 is CASTVGQEIYGYTF. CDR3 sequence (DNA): TGTGCCAGCACCGTGGGACAGGAGATATATGGCTACACCTTC. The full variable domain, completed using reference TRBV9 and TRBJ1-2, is DSGVTQTPKHLITATGQRVTLRCSPRSGDLSVYWYQQSLDQGLQFLIQYYNGEERAKGNILERFSAQQFPDLHSELNLSSLELGDSALYFCASTVGQEIYGYTFGSGTRLTVV.

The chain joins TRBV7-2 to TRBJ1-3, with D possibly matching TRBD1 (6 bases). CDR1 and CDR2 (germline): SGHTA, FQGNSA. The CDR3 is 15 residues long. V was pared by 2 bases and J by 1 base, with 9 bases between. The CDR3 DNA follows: TGTGCCAGCAGCTTACGGGGACAATCTGGAAACACCATATATTTT. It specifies CASSLRGQSGNTIYF.

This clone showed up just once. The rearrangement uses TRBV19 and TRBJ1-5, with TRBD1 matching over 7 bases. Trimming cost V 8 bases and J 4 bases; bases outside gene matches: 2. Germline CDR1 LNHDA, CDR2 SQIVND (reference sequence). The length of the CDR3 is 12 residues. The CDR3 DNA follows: TGTGCCAGTGGGGACAGAAATCAGCCCCAGCATTTT. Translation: CASGDRNQPQHF.

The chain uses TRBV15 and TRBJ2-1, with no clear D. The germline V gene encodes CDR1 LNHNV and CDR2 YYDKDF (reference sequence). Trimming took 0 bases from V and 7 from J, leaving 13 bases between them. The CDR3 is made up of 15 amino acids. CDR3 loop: CATSRDKGAWNEQFF. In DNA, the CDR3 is TGTGCCACCAGCAGAGATAAAGGAGCTTGGAATGAGCAGTTCTTC.